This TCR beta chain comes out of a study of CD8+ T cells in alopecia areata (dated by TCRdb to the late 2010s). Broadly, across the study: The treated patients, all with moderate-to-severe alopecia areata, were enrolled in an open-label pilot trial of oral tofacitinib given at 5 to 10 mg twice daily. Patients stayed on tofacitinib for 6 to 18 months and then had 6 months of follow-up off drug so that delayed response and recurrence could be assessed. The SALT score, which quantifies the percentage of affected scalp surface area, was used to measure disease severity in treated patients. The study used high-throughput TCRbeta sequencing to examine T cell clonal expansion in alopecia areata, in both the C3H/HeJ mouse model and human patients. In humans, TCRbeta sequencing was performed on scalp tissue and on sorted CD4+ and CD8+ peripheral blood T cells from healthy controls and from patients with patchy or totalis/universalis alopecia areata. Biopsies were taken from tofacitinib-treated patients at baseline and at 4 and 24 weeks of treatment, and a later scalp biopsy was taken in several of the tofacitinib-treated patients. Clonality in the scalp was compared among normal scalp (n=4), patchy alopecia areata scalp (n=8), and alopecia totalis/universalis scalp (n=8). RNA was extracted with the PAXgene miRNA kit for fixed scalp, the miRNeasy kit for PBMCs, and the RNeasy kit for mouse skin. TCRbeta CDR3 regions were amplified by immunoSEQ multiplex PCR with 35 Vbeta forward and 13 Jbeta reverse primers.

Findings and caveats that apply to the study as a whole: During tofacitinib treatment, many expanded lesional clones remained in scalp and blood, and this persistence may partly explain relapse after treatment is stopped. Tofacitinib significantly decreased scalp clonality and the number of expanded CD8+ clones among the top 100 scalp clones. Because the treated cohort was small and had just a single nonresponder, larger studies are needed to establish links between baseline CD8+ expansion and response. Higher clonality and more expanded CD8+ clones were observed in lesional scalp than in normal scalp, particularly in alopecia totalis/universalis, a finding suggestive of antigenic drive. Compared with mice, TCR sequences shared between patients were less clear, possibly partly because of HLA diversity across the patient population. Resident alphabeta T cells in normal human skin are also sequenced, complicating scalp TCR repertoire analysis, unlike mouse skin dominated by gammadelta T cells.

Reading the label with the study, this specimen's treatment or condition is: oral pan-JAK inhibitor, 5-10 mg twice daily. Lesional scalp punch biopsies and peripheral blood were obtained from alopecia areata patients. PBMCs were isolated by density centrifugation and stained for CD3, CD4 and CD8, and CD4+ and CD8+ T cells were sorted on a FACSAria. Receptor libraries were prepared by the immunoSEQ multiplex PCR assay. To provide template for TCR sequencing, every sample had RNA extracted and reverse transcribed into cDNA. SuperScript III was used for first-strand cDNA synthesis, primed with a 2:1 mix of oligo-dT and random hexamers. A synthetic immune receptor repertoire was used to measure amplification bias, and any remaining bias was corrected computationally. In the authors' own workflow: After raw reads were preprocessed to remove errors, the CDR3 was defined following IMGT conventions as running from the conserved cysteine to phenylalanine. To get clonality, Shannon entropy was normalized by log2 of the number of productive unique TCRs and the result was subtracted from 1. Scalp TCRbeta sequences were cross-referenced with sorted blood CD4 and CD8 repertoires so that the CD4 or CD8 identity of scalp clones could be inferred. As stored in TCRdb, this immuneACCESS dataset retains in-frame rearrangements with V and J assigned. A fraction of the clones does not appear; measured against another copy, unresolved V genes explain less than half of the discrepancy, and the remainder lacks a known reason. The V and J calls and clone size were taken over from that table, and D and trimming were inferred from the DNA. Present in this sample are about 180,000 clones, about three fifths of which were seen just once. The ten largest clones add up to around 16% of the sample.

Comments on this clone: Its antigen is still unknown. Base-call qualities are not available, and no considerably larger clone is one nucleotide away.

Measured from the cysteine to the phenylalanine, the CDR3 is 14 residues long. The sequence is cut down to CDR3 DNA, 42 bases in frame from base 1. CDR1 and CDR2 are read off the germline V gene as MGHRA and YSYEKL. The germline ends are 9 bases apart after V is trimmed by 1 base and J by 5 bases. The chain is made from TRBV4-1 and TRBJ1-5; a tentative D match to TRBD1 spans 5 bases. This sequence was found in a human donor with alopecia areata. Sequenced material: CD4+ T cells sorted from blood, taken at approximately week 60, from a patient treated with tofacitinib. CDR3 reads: CASSQGTLDQPQHF. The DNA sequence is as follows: TGCGCCAGCAGCCAAGGGACACTAGATCAGCCCCAGCATTTT.